This TCR beta chain was captured by sequencing in a study of blood T cells in healthy people across ages. Comment on this clonotype: The antigen is not known.

The germline V gene has CDR1 SGHAT and CDR2 FQNNGV. This CDR3 spans 14 amino acids. Study results and limitations: TCR beta diversity, measured per million T cells, fell in a roughly linear way with age.

Sample-barcoded 5' priming and a J-beta primer mix drove a second PCR of about 6 to 11 cycles. TCRdb independently ran MiXCR on the 5' RACE reads; one entry per CDR3 protein. Of 800,000 to 1,300,000 distinct CDR3 sequences in the sample, under 30% are singletons; the top ten hold approximately 0.71%. The same specimen was also included in a second study, on T cells of mothers and their children.

The sequenced sample consisted of blood. V is TRBV11-2 and J is TRBJ2-5; D may match TRBD1 or TRBD2 (6 bases each). The DNA end favors TRBJ2-7, so the J call may be wrong. This TCR came from a girl aged 2 to 9 in good health. The CDR3 coding sequence is TGTGCCAGCAGCTTACTCGGGGGCCCCTACGAGCAGTACTTC. Amino acids: CASSLLGGPYEQYF.